The next 10 T cell receptor beta chains were all read from a single sample in a study of shared clonotypes between healthy human individuals. Only CD45RO-negative cells positively selected for CCR7 counted as naive CD8 cells, so terminally differentiated effector memory CD45RA+ cells were excluded. Profiled with immunoSEQ multiplex PCR; TCRdb holds only in-frame clones, not every one. This table has about 2,100,000 clones, about 93% appearing once. The sequencing sample was made of naive CD8+ T cells from PBMCs. Source of these receptors: a man aged 18 to 29 in good health. Some clones in this sample may be carry-over from other donors' samples.

The gene calls are TRBV2 and TRBJ1-1, with TRBD1 as a possible D gene (5 bases). Germline CDR1 reads SNHLY; CDR2 reads FYNNEI. V was shortened by 1 base and J by 5 bases, with 8 bases between the two germline ends. This CDR3 is 13 amino acids long. The CDR3, as DNA: TGTGCCAGCAGTGAAGGGGGGACGACTGAAGCTTTCTTT. It yields the protein CASSEGGTTEAFF. Filled out from reference TRBV2 and TRBJ1-1, the complete variable domain reads EPEVTQTPSHQVTQMGQEVILRCVPISNHLYFYWYRQILGQKVEFLVSFYNNEISEKSEIFDDQFSVERPDGSNFTLKIRSTKLEDSAMYFCASSEGGTTEAFFGQGTRLTVV.

This clone was detected once. CDR3 protein: CASSWGQGTNEKLFF. DNA of the CDR3: TGTGCCAGCAGCTGGGGACAGGGTACTAATGAAAAACTGTTTTTT. The V gene is TRBV13, the J gene TRBJ1-4; 9 nucleotides match TRBD1. V shed 4 bases and J 2 bases; nucleotides not matched to a gene: 2. The CDR3 is 15 amino acids. Germline V gene sequence: CDR1 PRHDT, CDR2 FYEKMQ (reference sequence). Based on the CDR3 plus reference TRBV13 and TRBJ1-4, the full variable domain is AAGVIQSPRHLIKEKRETATLKCYPIPRHDTVYWYQQGPGQDPQFLISFYEKMQSDKGSIPDRFSAQQFSDYHSELNMSSLELGDSALYFCASSWGQGTNEKLFFGSGTQLSVL.

This chain connects TRBV29-1 to TRBJ1-2; 8 nucleotides align to TRBD1. Germline V lookup: CDR1 SQVTM, CDR2 ANQGSEA. This CDR3 is 14 amino acids long. The V gene end was trimmed by 5 bases and the J gene end by 4 bases; junction bases not matched to a gene: 9. The CDR3 nucleotides read TGCAGCGTTACCCTGGGACAGGAGGGCTATGGCTACACCTTC. Translating it yields CSVTLGQEGYGYTF.

V usage is TRBV5-6 and J usage is TRBJ2-7, with D maybe TRBD1 (5 bases). Germline assignment: CDR1 SGHDT and CDR2 YYEEEE. V gave up 0 bases and J gave up 2 bases, with 12 bases separating them. This CDR3 has 15 amino acids. CDR3 sequence reads: CASSLEPGRTYEQYF. The CDR3, as DNA: TGTGCCAGCAGCTTGGAACCAGGGCGAACCTACGAGCAGTACTTC.

This clone was seen once. The V and J genes are TRBV28 and TRBJ2-7; 12 bases fit TRBD2. CDR1 and CDR2 from the germline V gene are MDHEN and SYDVKM. V lost 6 bases and J lost 6; bases outside the gene matches: 3. The CDR3 covers 13 residues. In DNA form, the CDR3 reads TGTGCCAGCAGGGGACTAGCGGGTGCCGAGCAGTACTTC. Protein sequence: CASRGLAGAEQYF.

This rearrangement joins TRBV27 to TRBJ1-1, with 10 bases identical to TRBD1. Trimming removed 6 bases from V and 6 bases from J; junction bases left unmatched: 10. The CDR3 runs 15 residues. The V gene's germline CDR1 is MNHEY and CDR2 SMNVEV (reference sequence). The CDR3 nucleotides are TGTGCCAGCAGCCCCCTACGGACAGGGGGTCCTGAAGCTTTCTTT. It yields the protein CASSPLRTGGPEAFF.

This clone was detected only once. J is TRBJ2-7 and V is TRBV18; 10 nucleotides match TRBD2. Germline values: CDR1 KGHSH, CDR2 LQKENI. Unmatched junction bases numbered 4, after V lost 2 bases and J lost 0 bases. CDR3 length: 16 amino acids. CDR3 region: CASSPTSGKSSYEQYF. CDR3 DNA: TGTGCCAGCTCACCAACTAGCGGGAAGAGCTCCTACGAGCAGTACTTC.

The chain has TRBV9 and TRBJ2-1, with 9 nucleotides matching TRBD2. CDR1 and CDR2 from the germline V gene are SGDLS and YYNGEE. The CDR3 is made up of 14 amino acids. The junction had 5 bases not matched to a gene; V was cut back by 6 bases and J by 4 bases. Here the CDR3 reads CASTPSGKYNEQFF. In DNA form, the CDR3 reads TGTGCCAGCACTCCTAGCGGGAAATACAATGAGCAGTTCTTC.

The V call is TRBV9, the J call TRBJ1-3, with a weak D call TRBD1 (5 bases). Germline assignment: CDR1 SGDLS and CDR2 YYNGEE. Trimming stripped 3 bases from V and 1 base from J, with 5 bases between. The CDR3 spans 13 residues. CDR3 loop: CASSGGSGNTIYF. The CDR3 DNA reads TGTGCCAGCAGCGGGGGGTCTGGAAACACCATATATTTT.

This chain uses TRBV18 with TRBJ2-7; 9 bases fit TRBD2. Germline CDR1 and CDR2: KGHSH and LQKENI. V shed 4 bases and J 3 bases; nucleotides not matched to a gene: 13. The CDR3 length is 17 residues. DNA of the CDR3: TGTGCCAGCTCACAAGGACTAGCGTACCACGAGCTCTACGAGCAGTACTTC. Protein product: CASSQGLAYHELYEQYF.